This entry lists 23 T cell receptor beta chains sequenced from one sample in a study of human T cells and chemical hapten exposure. As for time point: patch test 1, 2 weeks after DPC sensitization. The sample's treatment: therapeutic diphenylcyclopropenone sensitization with weekly scalp DPC. TCRdb called the RACE reads again in MiXCR, with one record for every CDR3 protein. The sample lists around 110,000 distinct CDR3 sequences; roughly an eighth were seen once. Sample: whole blood, taken in connection with sensitization to the hapten diphenylcyclopropenone (DPC). Source of these receptors: a woman in her fifties or sixties with alopecia areata. Some clones in this sample may be carry-over from other donors' samples.

The V call is TRBV28, the J call TRBJ1-6, with D possibly being TRBD1 (5 bases). Germline V gene sequence: CDR1 MDHEN, CDR2 SYDVKM. The germline V and J ends were trimmed by 8 bases and 8 bases, with 22 bases remaining between them. This CDR3 has 16 amino acids. The CDR3 sequence: CASGTPGRGEDSPLHF. CDR3 nucleotides: TGTGCCAGCGGAACCCCGGGAAGGGGAGAAGATTCACCCCTCCACTTT.

This clonotype came up a few times. The genes are TRBV28 and TRBJ1-5; D remains unclear. Per the germline V gene, CDR1 is MDHEN and CDR2 is SYDVKM. CDR3 length: 15 residues. Trimming took off 2 bases at V and 3 bases at J, with 11 bases between the two ends. The CDR3 bases are TGTGCCAGCAGTTTAGGGCAGCTTTACAATCAGCCCCAGCATTTT. Amino acid sequence: CASSLGQLYNQPQHF.

J is TRBJ2-4 and V is TRBV16; 7 bases fit TRBD1. V shed 3 bases and J 9 bases; nucleotides not matched to a gene: 8. Germline V CDR1 and CDR2: KGHSY, FQNENV. This CDR3 contains 14 residues. The CDR3 nucleotides read TGTGCCAGCAGCCATCGACAGGGCCAGGGCATTCAGTACTTC. This gives the protein CASSHRQGQGIQYF.

The chain is built from TRBV6-6 and TRBJ1-6, with 7 bases matching TRBD1. J was trimmed by 9 bases and V by 5 bases; bases with no gene match: 7. This CDR3 has 14 amino acids. Germline V gene data show CDR1 as MNHNY and CDR2 as SVGAGI (reference sequence). CDR3: CASSRQGEGSPLHF. The CDR3 bases are TGTGCCAGCAGTCGACAGGGAGAAGGTTCACCCCTCCACTTT.

This clonotype was recorded at least ten times. The V gene is TRBV7-9, the J gene TRBJ1-5, with no clear D. Per the germline V gene, CDR1 is SEHNR and CDR2 is FQNEAQ (reference sequence). Trimming left V 2 bases short and J 5 bases short, with 7 bases between. The CDR3 totals 13 residues. The CDR3 DNA reads as TGTGCCAGCAGCTTATACAAGGATCAGCCCCAGCATTTT. Amino acid sequence: CASSLYKDQPQHF.

The chain combines TRBV4-1 with TRBJ2-1, with 10 positions matching TRBD2. CDR1 and CDR2 (germline): MGHRA, YSYEKL. CDR3 length equals 14 residues. The J segment lost 14 bases and the V segment lost 0 bases, leaving 7 bases of the junction unmatched. The CDR3 DNA follows: TGCGCCAGCAGCCAAGATGATCTAGCGGGAGATAAGTTCTTC. Protein: CASSQDDLAGDKFF.

This clonotype was counted many times. This rearrangement joins TRBV7-2 to TRBJ2-2, with no clear D. Germline V gives CDR1 SGHTA, CDR2 FQGNSA. CDR3 length: 14 residues. Trimming stripped 8 bases from V and 4 bases from J, with 14 bases between. The CDR3 DNA reads TGTGCCAGCCGTAAAGTGGGTTCCACCGGGGAGCTGTTTTTT. Translation: CASRKVGSTGELFF.

This clonotype appeared a few times. The chain joins TRBV7-9 to TRBJ2-7; D possibly uses TRBD1 or TRBD2 (6 bases each). V shed 2 bases and J shed 2 bases, with 13 bases lying between them. The CDR3 is 15 amino acids. Germline V gene sequence: CDR1 SEHNR, CDR2 FQNEAQ (reference sequence). The CDR3 region has the DNA TGTGCCAGCAGCTTATTAGGGGGGTTCACCTACGAGCAGTACTTC. Translating it yields CASSLLGGFTYEQYF.

This clonotype was counted between two and nine times. This chain links TRBV28 with TRBJ1-1; no clear D. The CDR3 consists of 15 residues. From germline, CDR1 is MDHEN and CDR2 SYDVKM. V dropped 2 bases and J dropped 5 bases, with 15 bases sitting between them. The CDR3: CASSLRTEVGTEAFF. Here the CDR3 DNA reads TGTGCCAGCAGTTTACGGACCGAGGTAGGGACTGAAGCTTTCTTT.

The sample holds a few counts of this clonotype. The rearrangement links TRBV2 to TRBJ2-2, with 10 bases fitting TRBD2. Germline CDR1 SNHLY, CDR2 FYNNEI. J was trimmed by 2 bases and V by 11 bases; bases with no gene match: 8. This CDR3 region has 15 residues. Written as DNA, the CDR3 is TGTGCCTCCTTCGGACTAGCGGAAAACACCGGGGAGCTGTTTTTT. It specifies CASFGLAENTGELFF.

The chain employs TRBV28 and TRBJ2-1; D possibly corresponds to TRBD1 (6 bases). Looked up from germline, CDR1 is MDHEN and CDR2 is SYDVKM. There are 11 residues in the CDR3. V shed 5 bases and J shed 16 bases, with 15 bases lying between them. The CDR3 region is CASSQQGTEFF. The CDR3 DNA reads TGTGCCAGCAGTCAACAGGGAACCGAATTCTTC.

This clonotype appeared a few times. The CDR3 loop is CASAYSNTGELFF. The DNA of the CDR3 is TGTGCCAGCGCCTATTCGAACACCGGGGAGCTGTTTTTT. V gene TRBV6-5 combines with J gene TRBJ2-2; D ambiguous. CDR3 length: 13 residues. Germline V gene sequence: CDR1 MNHEY, CDR2 SVGAGI. Trimming left V 8 bases short and J 0 bases short, with 7 bases between.

This clonotype was seen just once. The J gene is TRBJ2-4, the V gene TRBV27; D not certain. Per the germline V gene, CDR1 is MNHEY and CDR2 is SMNVEV (reference sequence). The CDR3 covers 16 residues. The germline V and J ends were trimmed by 2 bases and 0 bases, with 11 bases remaining between them. This CDR3 is CASSLRQTLAKNIQYF. The CDR3, as DNA: TGTGCCAGCAGTTTAAGGCAGACACTAGCCAAAAACATTCAGTACTTC.

The J gene is TRBJ2-1, the V gene TRBV5-4; no clear D gene. Germline-derived CDR1 and CDR2 are SGHNT and YYREEE (reference sequence). The CDR3 length is 12 residues. The ends were cut back, 0 bases at V and 9 bases at J, with 7 bases in the middle. The CDR3 DNA reads as TGTGCCAGCAGCTTGGGGCGACGTGAGCAGTTCTTC. Its protein product is CASSLGRREQFF.

This sequence joins TRBV11-3 and TRBJ2-3; D unclear. V lost 5 bases, J lost 1 base, and 25 bases lay in between. There are 19 residues in the CDR3. Germline CDR1 reads SGHNT; CDR2 reads YENEEA. CDR3 sequence: CASSLGRDELRARTDTQYF. Here the CDR3 DNA reads TGTGCCAGCAGCCTAGGTCGAGACGAGCTTAGGGCTCGCACAGATACGCAGTATTTT.

This clonotype came up a few times. J is TRBJ1-2 and V is TRBV29-1; possible D gene TRBD1, 5 bases. The CDR3 consists of 11 residues. V was clipped by 4 bases and J by 2 bases, with 5 bases between them. Germline V lookup: CDR1 SQVTM, CDR2 ANQGSEA. CDR3 in amino acids: CSVGQNYGYTF. The CDR3 DNA reads TGCAGCGTTGGACAGAACTATGGCTACACCTTC.

This clonotype was observed at least ten times. The rearrangement joins TRBV6-2 or TRBV6-3 to TRBJ1-5; 7 bases agree with TRBD1. The CDR3 length is 14 residues. Germline V gene lookup returns CDR1 MNHEY and CDR2 SVGEGT. The ends lost 7 bases at V and 4 bases at J; junction bases unmatched: 7. The CDR3 is CASTLAGGNQPQHF. The CDR3 coding sequence is TGTGCCAGCACCCTGGCAGGGGGGAATCAGCCCCAGCATTTT.

V is TRBV6-2 or TRBV6-3 and J is TRBJ1-6; TRBD1 aligns across 7 bases. The junction had 7 bases not matched to a gene; V was cut back by 7 bases and J by 7 bases. CDR3 length equals 14 residues. Germline V gene data show CDR1 as MNHEY and CDR2 as SVGEGT. The CDR3 reads CASNPDRENSPLHF. CDR3 DNA sequence: TGTGCCAGCAATCCCGACAGGGAAAATTCACCCCTCCACTTT.

In this sample, this clonotype turned up a few times. This chain's CDR3 is CASSVGPASNQPQHF. The CDR3 DNA reads as TGTGCCAGCAGCGTGGGCCCGGCGAGCAATCAGCCCCAGCATTTT. This rearrangement joins TRBV11-2 to TRBJ1-5; D call uncertain. Trimming removed 5 bases from V and 1 base from J, with 12 bases in between. Germline-derived CDR1 and CDR2 are SGHAT and FQNNGV. There are 15 residues in the CDR3.

The table lists this clonotype with a few counts. This chain links TRBV28 with TRBJ2-4; D tentatively fits TRBD1 or TRBD2 (5 bases each). V was pared by 6 bases and J by 6 bases, with 21 bases between. This CDR3 contains 16 residues. Germline V gives CDR1 MDHEN, CDR2 SYDVKM. The CDR3 DNA sequence: TGTGCCAGCAGACCACCACAGAGGTCGAGGGGAAACATTCAGTACTTC. Translation: CASRPPQRSRGNIQYF.

This clonotype showed up many times. The chain couples TRBV28 to TRBJ1-2; tentative D call: TRBD1 (5 bases). V was clipped by 4 bases and J by 6 bases, with 18 bases between them. The CDR3 covers 15 residues. The germline V gene encodes CDR1 MDHEN and CDR2 SYDVKM. The CDR3 region has the DNA TGTGCCAGCAGTTCCCCCGAAGGCGGGGGGGATGGCTACACCTTC. Protein sequence: CASSSPEGGGDGYTF.

This clonotype occurred many times. The chain has TRBV14 and TRBJ2-1; 11 bases map to TRBD2. Looked up from germline, CDR1 is SGHDN and CDR2 is FVKESK. V shed 4 bases, J shed 3 bases, and the junction held 2 bases outside the gene matches. The CDR3 length is 15 residues. The CDR3 loop reads CASSRLAGGYNEQFF. The CDR3 DNA reads TGTGCCAGCAGCCGCCTAGCGGGAGGCTACAATGAGCAGTTCTTC.

This clonotype was seen more than once but under ten times. This chain links TRBV6-1 with TRBJ1-2; D remains unclear. The length of the CDR3 is 13 residues. Germline assignment: CDR1 MNHNS and CDR2 SASEGT. The V gene lost 3 bases and the J gene lost 2 bases, with 7 bases spanning the gap. Written as DNA, the CDR3 is TGTGCCAGCAGTGACGGACCCAACTATGGCTACACCTTC. It encodes CASSDGPNYGYTF.